The 19 T cell receptor beta chains listed next were all sequenced from one sample in a study of CD8+CD57+ T cells in acquired aplastic anemia. Investigators profiled TCR beta VDJ and CDR3 from genomic DNA template. Via MiXCR, TCRdb re-called the reads, giving one row per CDR3 protein. Here the sample spans more than 150,000 distinct CDR3 sequences, around half being singletons. Sample: sorted CD4+, CD8+, or CD8+CD57+ T cells (not recorded which) from PBMCs. All receptors come from a human donor in good health.

This rearrangement joins TRBV19 to TRBJ1-2, with 8 bases that match TRBD1. The ends lost 3 bases at V and 4 bases at J; junction bases unmatched: 4. The CDR3 contains 14 residues. Germline-derived CDR1 and CDR2 are LNHDA and SQIVND (reference sequence). CDR3 sequence (DNA): TGTGCCAGTAGTATCAGTGGGACAGGCTATGGCTACACCTTC. This codes for CASSISGTGYGYTF.

This clonotype was recorded at least ten times. The gene calls are TRBV6-2 or TRBV6-3 and TRBJ2-5; D unclear. From germline, CDR1 is MNHEY and CDR2 SVGEGT. CDR3 size: 11 residues. Between the trimmed V and J ends, which lost 4 bases and 5 bases, there was a span of 5 bases. CDR3: CASSFPETQYF. The CDR3 DNA is TGTGCCAGCAGTTTCCCGGAGACCCAGTACTTC.

The rearrangement uses TRBV10-2 and TRBJ1-2; D uncertain. CDR1 is WSHSY and CDR2 is SAAADI in the germline V gene. This CDR3 comprises 11 residues. V gave up 10 bases and J gave up 2 bases, with 8 bases separating them. CDR3 coding DNA: TGCGCCACTCTGGACAACTATGGCTACACCTTC. As protein: CATLDNYGYTF.

This clonotype was seen just once. The rearrangement links TRBV24-1 to TRBJ2-2; D possibly matches TRBD1 or TRBD2 (6 bases each). V was clipped by 3 bases and J by 1 base, with 8 bases between them. This CDR3 is built from 15 residues. Germline CDR1 is KGHDR and CDR2 is SFDVKD. CDR3 nucleotide sequence: TGTGCCACCAGTGATGCGGGACAGAACACCGGGGAGCTGTTTTTT. Amino acid sequence: CATSDAGQNTGELFF.

The chain recombines TRBV19 with TRBJ2-1; D is unresolved. CDR1 LNHDA and CDR2 SQIVND come from the germline V gene (reference sequence). Trimming took off 9 bases at V and 0 bases at J, with 12 bases between the two ends. This CDR3 contains 14 residues. CDR3 nucleotides: TGTGCCAGCCAGGCCCGGACCTCCTACAATGAGCAGTTCTTC. Translated, it gives CASQARTSYNEQFF.

This clonotype was seen just once. This rearrangement joins TRBV19 to TRBJ1-5; tentative D call: TRBD1 (6 bases). CDR1 LNHDA and CDR2 SQIVND come from the germline V gene (reference sequence). V lost 10 bases, J lost 1 base, and 17 bases lay in between. This CDR3 spans 15 amino acids. CDR3 amino acids: CATSPGEVSNQPQHF. For the CDR3, the DNA is TGTGCCACCTCCCCAGGGGAAGTCAGCAATCAGCCCCAGCATTTT.

This clonotype was seen only a few times. The chain combines TRBV4-2 with TRBJ2-1; D is possibly TRBD2 (6 bases). Trimming left V 5 bases short and J 3 bases short, with 14 bases between. CDR3 length equals 15 residues. Germline V CDR1 and CDR2: LGHNA, YNFKEQ. The CDR3 sequence: CASSSRLEDYNEQFF. In nucleotides, the CDR3 is TGTGCCAGCAGCTCAAGACTAGAAGACTACAATGAGCAGTTCTTC.

This clonotype was picked up a small number of times. The chain couples TRBV5-1 to TRBJ2-5; 9 nucleotides align to TRBD1. Germline CDR1 reads SGHRS; CDR2 reads YFSETQ. V gave up 4 bases and J gave up 5 bases; unmatched junction bases: 9. The CDR3 length is 15 residues. As DNA, the CDR3 is TGCGCCAGCAGCGAACGGACAGGGGTGGTGGAGACCCAGTACTTC. Amino acids: CASSERTGVVETQYF.

This sequence joins TRBV7-9 and TRBJ1-4; 7 bases agree with TRBD1. Germline V gene lookup returns CDR1 SEHNR and CDR2 FQNEAQ (reference sequence). CDR3 length: 14 residues. The junction had 1 base not matched to a gene; V was cut back by 3 bases and J by 3 bases. As DNA, the CDR3 is TGTGCCAGCAGCTTGGGACAGTCTAATGAAAAACTGTTTTTT. This sequence encodes CASSLGQSNEKLFF.

The chain uses TRBV14 and TRBJ2-7; 10 bases align to TRBD2. From germline, CDR1 is SGHDN and CDR2 FVKESK. The CDR3 is 17 amino acids. Trimming removed 0 bases from V and 4 bases from J; junction bases left unmatched: 9. The CDR3: CASSQDVLAGRPYEQYF. The CDR3 DNA sequence: TGTGCCAGCAGCCAAGACGTACTAGCGGGACGCCCGTACGAGCAGTACTTC.

The rearrangement joins TRBV3-1 to TRBJ2-5, with 11 bases that match TRBD2. Germline V gene data show CDR1 as LGHDT and CDR2 as YNNKEL (reference sequence). Trimming cost V 1 base and J 0 bases; bases outside gene matches: 4. The CDR3 totals 17 residues. Written as DNA, the CDR3 is TGTGCCAGCAGCCAAGGCCTAGCGGGGGGAAACCAAGAGACCCAGTACTTC. As protein: CASSQGLAGGNQETQYF.

The genes are TRBV2 and TRBJ2-3; D is possibly TRBD1 or TRBD2 (5 bases each). Per the germline V gene, CDR1 is SNHLY and CDR2 is FYNNEI. With 5 bases removed from V and 8 bases from J, the gap between germline ends came to 17 bases. The CDR3 has 14 residues. CDR3 coding DNA: TGTGCCAGCAGTTCGGACGGGCAGAGGGGTACGCAGTATTTT. Translation gives CASSSDGQRGTQYF. Based on the CDR3 plus reference TRBV2 and TRBJ2-3, the full variable domain is EPEVTQTPSHQVTQMGQEVILRCVPISNHLYFYWYRQILGQKVEFLVSFYNNEISEKSEIFDDQFSVERPDGSNFTLKIRSTKLEDSAMYFCASSSDGQRGTQYFGPGTRLTVL.

This clonotype was observed many times. V gene TRBV4-1 combines with J gene TRBJ2-1; weak D call: TRBD1 (6 bases). Germline values: CDR1 MGHRA, CDR2 YSYEKL. CDR3 length equals 13 residues. Trimming left V 4 bases short and J 8 bases short, with 12 bases between. The CDR3 spells CASSRGPAYEQFF. The CDR3 nucleotides are TGCGCCAGCAGCCGGGGGCCCGCGTATGAGCAGTTCTTC.

V is TRBV15 and J is TRBJ2-1, with TRBD2 matching 14 bases. The CDR3 has 17 residues. Unmatched junction bases numbered 7, after V lost 1 base and J lost 8 bases. The germline V gene encodes CDR1 LNHNV and CDR2 YYDKDF (reference sequence). The CDR3 loop reads CATSRGSTSGGADEQFF. CDR3 nucleotide sequence: TGTGCCACCAGCAGAGGCTCGACTAGCGGGGGGGCCGATGAGCAGTTCTTC.

The V call is TRBV2, the J call TRBJ1-1; D call uncertain. CDR1 and CDR2 (germline): SNHLY, FYNNEI. This CDR3 has 13 residues. The V end was cut by 4 bases, the J end by 0 bases, with 6 bases between. DNA for the CDR3: TGTGCCAGCAGTGTCGGTATGAACACTGAAGCTTTCTTT. Residues: CASSVGMNTEAFF.

This clonotype was seen repeatedly, ten times or more. The V gene is TRBV2, the J gene TRBJ1-5; the match to TRBD1 covers 9 bases. Germline V CDR1 and CDR2: SNHLY, FYNNEI. With 4 bases clipped from V and 7 bases from J, the junction kept 8 bases outside the gene matches. The CDR3 extends over 15 amino acids. The CDR3 nucleotides are TGTGCCAGCAGTGGGCGCCGGACAGGGGCCCAGCCCCAGCATTTT. This codes for CASSGRRTGAQPQHF.

On this clonotype itself: One end of the junction fails to match germline, which may point to a read error. V is TRBV29-1 and J is TRBJ2-7; 9 bases are shared with TRBD2. There are 14 residues in the CDR3. CDR1 and CDR2 (germline): SQVTM, ANQGSEA. The CDR3 reads CIVVAGAFTYEQYF. CDR3 sequence (DNA): TGCATCGTTGTAGCGGGAGCTTTCACCTACGAGCAGTACTTC.

This chain uses TRBV20-1 with TRBJ1-2; D not resolved. Germline lookup yields CDR1 DFQATT and CDR2 SNEGSKA (reference sequence). Trimming took 1 base from V and 4 from J, leaving 10 bases between them. This CDR3 has 13 amino acids. CDR3 sequence: CSARVDIGYGYTF. The CDR3 bases are TGCAGTGCTAGAGTAGATATAGGCTATGGCTACACCTTC.

The chain couples TRBV2 to TRBJ1-2; TRBD1 matches at 9 bases. CDR1 is SNHLY and CDR2 is FYNNEI in the germline V gene. With V trimmed by 8 bases and J by 4 bases, 8 bases remained unmatched. This CDR3 has 14 residues. The CDR3 is CASWRDRDGYGYTF. As DNA, the CDR3 is TGTGCCAGCTGGAGGGACAGGGATGGCTATGGCTACACCTTC.